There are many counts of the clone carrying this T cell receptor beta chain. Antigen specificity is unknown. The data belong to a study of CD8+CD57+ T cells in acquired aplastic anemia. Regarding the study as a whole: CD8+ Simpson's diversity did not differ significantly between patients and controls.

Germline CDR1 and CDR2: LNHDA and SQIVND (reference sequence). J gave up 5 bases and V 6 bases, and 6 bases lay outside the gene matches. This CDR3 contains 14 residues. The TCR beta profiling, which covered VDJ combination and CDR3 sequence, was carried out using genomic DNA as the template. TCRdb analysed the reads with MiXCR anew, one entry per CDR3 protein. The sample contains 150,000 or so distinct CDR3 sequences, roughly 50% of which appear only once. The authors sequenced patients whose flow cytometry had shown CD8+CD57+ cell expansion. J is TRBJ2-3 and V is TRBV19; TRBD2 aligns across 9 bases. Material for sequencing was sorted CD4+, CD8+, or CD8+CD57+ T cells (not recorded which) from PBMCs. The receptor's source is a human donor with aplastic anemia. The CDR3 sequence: CASRAGGPIDTQYF. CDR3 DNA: TGTGCCAGTAGGGCGGGAGGGCCTATAGATACGCAGTATTTT.